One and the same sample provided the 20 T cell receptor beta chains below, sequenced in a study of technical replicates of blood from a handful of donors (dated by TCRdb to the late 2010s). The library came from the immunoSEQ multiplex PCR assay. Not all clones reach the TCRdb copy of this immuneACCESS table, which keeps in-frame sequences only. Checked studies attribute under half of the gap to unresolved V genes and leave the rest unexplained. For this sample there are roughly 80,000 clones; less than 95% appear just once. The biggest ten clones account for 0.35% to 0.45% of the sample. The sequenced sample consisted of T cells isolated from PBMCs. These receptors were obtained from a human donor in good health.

The CDR3 DNA reads as TGTGCCAGCAGCTTAGTGGGTGGGACTAGCGGGGGAAATACGCAGTATTTT. Its protein product is CASSLVGGTSGGNTQYF. The gene calls are TRBV7-2 and TRBJ2-3, with 14 positions matching TRBD2. The length of the CDR3 is 17 residues. The germline V gene has CDR1 SGHTA and CDR2 FQGNSA. V was pared by 1 base and J by 7 bases, with 7 bases of the junction left unmatched.

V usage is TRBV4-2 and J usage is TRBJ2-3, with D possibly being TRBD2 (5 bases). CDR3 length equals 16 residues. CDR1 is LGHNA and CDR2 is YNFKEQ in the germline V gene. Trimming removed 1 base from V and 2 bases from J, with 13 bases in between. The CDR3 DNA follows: TGTGCCAGCAGCCAAGTCTTGGGAGAACTCACAGATACGCAGTATTTT. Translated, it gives CASSQVLGELTDTQYF.

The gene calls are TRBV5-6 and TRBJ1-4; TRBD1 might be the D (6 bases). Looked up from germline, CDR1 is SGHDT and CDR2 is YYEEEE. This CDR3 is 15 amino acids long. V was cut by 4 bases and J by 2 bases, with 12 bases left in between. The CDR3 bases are TGTGCCAGCAGCCGAATCGGACAGACTAATGAAAAACTGTTTTTT. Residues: CASSRIGQTNEKLFF.

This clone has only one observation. CDR3 coding DNA: TGCAGCGTTGTGGGGCGCGGGAACACCGGGGAGCTGTTTTTT. Protein product: CSVVGRGNTGELFF. The chain carries TRBV29-1 and TRBJ2-2; D is possibly TRBD1 (5 bases). CDR1 is SQVTM and CDR2 is ANQGSEA in the germline V gene. The V end was cut by 4 bases, the J end by 1 base, with 10 bases between. CDR3 length: 14 amino acids.

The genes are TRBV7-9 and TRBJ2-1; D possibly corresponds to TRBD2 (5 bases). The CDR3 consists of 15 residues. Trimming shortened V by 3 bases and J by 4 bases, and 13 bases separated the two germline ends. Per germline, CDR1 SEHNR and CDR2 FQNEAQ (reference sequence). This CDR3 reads CASSFIRDRYNEQFF. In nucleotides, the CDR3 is TGTGCCAGCAGCTTCATTCGGGATCGGTACAATGAGCAGTTCTTC. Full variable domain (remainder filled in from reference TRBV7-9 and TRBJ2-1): DTGVSQNPRHKITKRGQNVTFRCDPISEHNRLYWYRQTLGQGPEFLTYFQNEAQLEKSRLLSDRFSAERPKGSFSTLEIQRTEQGDSAMYLCASSFIRDRYNEQFFGPGTRLTVL.

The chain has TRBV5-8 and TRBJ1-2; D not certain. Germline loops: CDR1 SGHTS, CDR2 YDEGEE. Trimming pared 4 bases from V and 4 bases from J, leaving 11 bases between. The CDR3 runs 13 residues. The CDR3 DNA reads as TGTGCCAGCAGCCTCGACCGAGGCTATGGCTACACCTTC. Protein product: CASSLDRGYGYTF.

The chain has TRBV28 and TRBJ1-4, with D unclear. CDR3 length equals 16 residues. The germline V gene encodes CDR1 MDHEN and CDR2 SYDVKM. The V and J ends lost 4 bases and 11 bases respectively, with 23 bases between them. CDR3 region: CASSSRSDRPREKLFF. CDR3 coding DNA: TGTGCCAGCAGTTCCCGCTCCGACCGGCCTAGGGAGAAACTGTTTTTT.

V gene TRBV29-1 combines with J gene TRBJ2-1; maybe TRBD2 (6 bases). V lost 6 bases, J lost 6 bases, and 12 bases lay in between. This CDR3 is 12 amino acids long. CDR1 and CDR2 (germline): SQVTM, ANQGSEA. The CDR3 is CSVETSGNEQFF. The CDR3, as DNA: TGCAGCGTAGAGACTAGTGGCAATGAGCAGTTCTTC.

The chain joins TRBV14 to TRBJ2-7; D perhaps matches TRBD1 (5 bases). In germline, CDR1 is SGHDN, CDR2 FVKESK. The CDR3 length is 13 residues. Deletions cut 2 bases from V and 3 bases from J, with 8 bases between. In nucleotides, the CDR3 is TGTGCCAGCAGCCAAAGGGGTTTCTACGAGCAGTACTTC. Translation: CASSQRGFYEQYF.

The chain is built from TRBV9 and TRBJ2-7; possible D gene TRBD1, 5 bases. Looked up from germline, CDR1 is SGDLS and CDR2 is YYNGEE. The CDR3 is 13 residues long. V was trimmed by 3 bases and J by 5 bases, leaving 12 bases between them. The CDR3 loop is CASSEYTGDEQYF. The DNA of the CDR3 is TGTGCCAGCAGCGAATATACAGGTGACGAGCAGTACTTC.

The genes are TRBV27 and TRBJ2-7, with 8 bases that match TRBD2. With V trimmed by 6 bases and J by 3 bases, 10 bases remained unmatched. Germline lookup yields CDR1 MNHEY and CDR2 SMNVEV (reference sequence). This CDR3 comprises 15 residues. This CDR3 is CASSPPGGGSYEQYF. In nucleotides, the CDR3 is TGTGCCAGCAGCCCCCCCGGCGGGGGGAGCTACGAGCAGTACTTC.

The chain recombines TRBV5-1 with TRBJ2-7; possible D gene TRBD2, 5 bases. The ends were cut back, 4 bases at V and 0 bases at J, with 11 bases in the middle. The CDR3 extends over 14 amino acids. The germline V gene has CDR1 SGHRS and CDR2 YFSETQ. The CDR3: CASSANDYSYEQYF. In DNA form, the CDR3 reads TGCGCCAGCAGCGCCAATGACTACTCCTACGAGCAGTACTTC.

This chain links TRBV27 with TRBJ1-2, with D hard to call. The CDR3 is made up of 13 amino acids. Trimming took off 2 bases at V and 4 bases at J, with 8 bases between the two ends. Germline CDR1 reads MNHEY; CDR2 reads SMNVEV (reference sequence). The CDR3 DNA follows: TGTGCCAGCAGTTTAACCGGTATCTATGGCTACACCTTC. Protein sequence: CASSLTGIYGYTF.

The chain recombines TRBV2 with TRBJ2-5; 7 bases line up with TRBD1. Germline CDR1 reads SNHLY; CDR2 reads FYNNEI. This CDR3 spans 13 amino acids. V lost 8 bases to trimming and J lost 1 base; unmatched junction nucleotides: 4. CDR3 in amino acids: CASRTGLQETQYF. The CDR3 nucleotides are TGTGCCAGCCGGACAGGCCTCCAAGAGACCCAGTACTTC.

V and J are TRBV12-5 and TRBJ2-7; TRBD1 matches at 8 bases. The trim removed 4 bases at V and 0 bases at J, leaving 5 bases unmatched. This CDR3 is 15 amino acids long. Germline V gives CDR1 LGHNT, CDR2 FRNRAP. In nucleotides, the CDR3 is TGTGCTAGTGGTTCGCTTACAGGGGGCTCCTACGAGCAGTACTTC. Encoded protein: CASGSLTGGSYEQYF.

The CDR3 region has the DNA TGTGCCAGCAGCAATCCCTTCGGGGGTGGCACAGATACGCAGTATTTT. This sequence encodes CASSNPFGGGTDTQYF. The chain joins TRBV7-2 to TRBJ2-3, with a tentative D call TRBD2 (6 bases). CDR3 size: 16 residues. CDR1 is SGHTA and CDR2 is FQGNSA in the germline V gene. With 5 bases removed from V and 1 base from J, the gap between germline ends came to 16 bases. The variable domain in full, with the rest retrieved from reference TRBV7-2 and TRBJ2-3, is GAGVSQSPSNKVTEKGKDVELRCDPISGHTALYWYRQSLGQGLEFLIYFQGNSAPDKSGLPSDRFSAERTGGSVSTLTIQRTQQEDSAVYLCASSNPFGGGTDTQYFGPGTRLTVL.

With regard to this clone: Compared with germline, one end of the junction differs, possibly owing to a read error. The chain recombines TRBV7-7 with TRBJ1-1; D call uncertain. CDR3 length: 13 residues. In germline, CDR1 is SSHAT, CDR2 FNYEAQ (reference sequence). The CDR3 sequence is CASSLSGNTEAFF. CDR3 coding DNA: TGTGCTAGCAGCTTATCCGGGAACACTGAAGCTTTCTTT.

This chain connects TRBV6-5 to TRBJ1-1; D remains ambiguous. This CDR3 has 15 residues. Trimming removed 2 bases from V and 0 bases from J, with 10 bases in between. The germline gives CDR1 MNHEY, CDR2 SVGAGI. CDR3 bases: TGTGCCAGCAGTTACGAGGGCAGGATGAACACTGAAGCTTTCTTT. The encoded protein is CASSYEGRMNTEAFF.

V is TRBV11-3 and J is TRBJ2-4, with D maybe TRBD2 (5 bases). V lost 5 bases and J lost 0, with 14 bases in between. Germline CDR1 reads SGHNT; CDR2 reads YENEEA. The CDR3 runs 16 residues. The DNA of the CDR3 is TGTGCCAGCAGCCAAGGACTCTTAGTAGCCAAAAACATTCAGTACTTC. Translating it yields CASSQGLLVAKNIQYF.

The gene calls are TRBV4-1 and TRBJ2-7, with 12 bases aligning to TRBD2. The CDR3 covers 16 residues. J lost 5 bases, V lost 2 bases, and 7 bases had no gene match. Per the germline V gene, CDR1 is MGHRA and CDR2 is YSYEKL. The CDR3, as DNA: TGCGCCAGCAGCCAAATACCTAGCGGGAGGGGCGACGAGCAGTACTTC. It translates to CASSQIPSGRGDEQYF.